The rows below give T cell receptor beta chains drawn from one sample of a study of vaccination and CD4 T cells after COVID-19. No antigens are known for them. In TCRdb, the PCR reads were re-called with MiXCR into one record per CDR3 protein. The data contain around 21,000 distinct CDR3 sequences, approximately 50% of them singletons. The sequenced sample consisted of CD4+ T cells from blood, cultured in vitro. Source of these receptors: a human donor who had recovered from COVID-19. Both conserved end residues are part of each CDR3. A D gene is named only where the DNA matches it firmly. Not all rows give a size; the values are once, few, many and, for expanded clones, a class.

V	J	D	size	CDR3	DNA
TRBV6-1	TRBJ2-2	.	once	CASTSPNTGELFF	TGTGCCAGCACCTCCCCGAACACCGGGGAGCTGTTTTTT
TRBV5-6	TRBJ1-2	.	.	CASSLAGPGPNYGYTF	TGTGCCAGCAGCTTGGCCGGGCCAGGACCGAACTATGGCTACACCTTC
TRBV11-2	TRBJ1-1	.	few	CASRRAGQLNTEAFF	TGTGCCAGCAGACGTGCGGGACAACTGAACACTGAAGCTTTCTTT
TRBV15	TRBJ2-5	.	.	CATSRDPWGAETQYF	TGTGCCACCAGCAGAGATCCGTGGGGGGCGGAGACCCAGTACTTC
TRBV27	TRBJ1-5	.	.	CASSLSAGRTLGNQPQHF	TGTGCCAGCAGTTTAAGTGCAGGGAGGACATTAGGCAATCAGCCCCAGCATTTT
TRBV5-6	TRBJ2-7	.	.	CASSRGQNYEQYF	TGTGCCAGCAGCAGAGGACAGAACTACGAGCAGTACTTC
TRBV18	TRBJ1-2	.	.	CASSPPLGGYTF	TGTGCCAGCTCACCACCACTGGGAGGCTACACCTTC
TRBV6-5	TRBJ2-3	TRBD2	.	CASSYSTASGNKDTQYF	TGTGCCAGCAGTTACTCGACAGCTAGCGGGAATAAGGATACGCAGTATTTT
TRBV7-9	TRBJ2-1	.	.	CASSFTGAFNEQFF	TGTGCCAGCAGCTTTACGGGGGCTTTCAATGAGCAGTTCTTC
TRBV7-3	TRBJ1-6	.	.	CASSLRPRSYNSPLHF	TGTGCCAGCAGCTTACGGCCCCGCTCCTATAATTCACCCCTCCACTTT
TRBV28	TRBJ1-5	TRBD1	.	CASSLQGRGAGYSQPQHF	TGTGCCAGCAGTTTACAAGGCAGGGGGGCGGGATATTCCCAGCCCCAGCATTTT
TRBV19	TRBJ1-1	.	.	CATEDRANTEAFF	TGTGCCACCGAGGACAGAGCGAACACTGAAGCTTTCTTT
TRBV6-2/TRBV6-3	TRBJ2-4	.	.	CASSYYGPIQYF	TGTGCCAGCAGTTATTACGGCCCCATTCAGTACTTC
TRBV7-9	TRBJ1-1	.	.	CATDREGRRNTEAFF	TGTGCCACCGACAGAGAGGGCCGGCGGAACACTGAAGCTTTCTTT
TRBV2	TRBJ2-5	TRBD1	.	CASSETGVQETQYF	TGTGCCAGCAGCGAGACAGGGGTACAAGAGACCCAGTACTTC